This TCR beta chain originates from a study of T cells in women clearing cervical HPV infection. Turning to the study itself: Controls' single incident HPV16 infection cleared within 12 months without precancer. HLA type stays a possible confounder, typing being limited.

Findings and caveats of the study: Controls had more TRBV6-7 (0.16%) than cases (around 0.11%). Combining TCR richness with V gene abundances gave about 0.87 AUC.

Remarks on this clone: No antigen is known for it. The read ends 3 residues shy of where the CDR3 ends; the end is completed using the germline J gene.

The assay was immunoSEQ multiplex PCR, and TCRdb's table has in-frame clones only and misses some. Listed are tens of thousands of clones; 4.3% falls within the top ten. V lost 2 bases to trimming and J lost 9 bases, with 5 bases between them. The CDR3 covers 11 residues. Germline V CDR1 and CDR2: SGHKS, YYEKEE (reference sequence). The sample taken for sequencing was blood buffy coat. The chain has TRBV5-5 and TRBJ2-2; no clear D gene. This receptor was identified in a woman aged 18 to 75 with a cervical HPV16 infection that either progressed to CIN3+ or cleared (not recorded which). The CDR3: CASSFLRELFF. The DNA read from the CDR3 is TGTGCCAGCAGCTTCCTCCGGGAG.